This TCR beta chain appears in the sequencing data of a study of shared T cell receptors in the human thymus. This table comes from immunoSEQ multiplex PCR, and its TCRdb copy is limited to in-frame clones, with some not included. The data show 63,000 or so clones, more than 90% seen once. This CDR3 has 15 residues. Germline-derived CDR1 and CDR2 are MNHEY and SVGAGI. V was cut by 2 bases and J by 1 base, with 10 bases left in between. This receptor was taken from a human donor. Sample: thymocytes. This sequence joins TRBV6-5 and TRBJ2-3, with D tentatively TRBD1 or TRBD2 (5 bases each). Here the CDR3 reads CASSYTGPGTDTQYF. Here the CDR3 DNA reads TGTGCCAGCAGTTACACGGGACCAGGCACAGATACGCAGTATTTT.